These 19 T cell receptor beta chains originate from one sample sequenced in a study of T-cell memory formation after mild COVID-19. A single record per CDR3 protein comes from TCRdb applying MiXCR to the 5' RACE reads. The sample contains about 180,000 distinct CDR3 sequences, around 15% of which appear only once. The sequencing sample was made of PBMCs or a T cell subset sorted from them (not recorded which). These receptors were obtained from an adult woman who had mild COVID-19 (a few samples of this study predate the infection). Cell type and time point are not known.

This clonotype was picked up a small number of times. The chain couples TRBV15 to TRBJ2-7, with D perhaps assigned TRBD1 or TRBD2 (5 bases each). Germline-derived CDR1 and CDR2 are LNHNV and YYDKDF (reference sequence). This CDR3 has 15 amino acids. V was trimmed by 1 base and J by 6 bases, leaving 16 bases between them. The CDR3 nucleotides read TGTGCCACCAGCAGAGTCCCCGGGACCTTTCGCGAGCAGTACTTC. It codes for CATSRVPGTFREQYF.

The rearrangement links TRBV12-3 or TRBV12-4 to TRBJ1-1; D is unclear. The ends were cut back, 6 bases at V and 1 base at J, with 18 bases in the middle. The CDR3 is made up of 16 amino acids. The CDR3, as DNA: TGTGCCAGCAGGGACTCTGGGTTTTGGGCGAACACTGAAGCTTTCTTT. Translating gives CASRDSGFWANTEAFF.

This sequence joins TRBV11-2 and TRBJ1-2; TRBD1 matches 10 bases. CDR1 is SGHAT, CDR2 FQNNGV, per germline. The V segment lost 5 bases and the J segment 8 bases; nucleotides outside the gene matches: 5. The CDR3 consists of 13 residues. The CDR3 sequence is CASSDRGRLGYTF. CDR3 in DNA: TGTGCCAGCAGCGACAGGGGGCGATTGGGCTACACCTTC.

The chain recombines TRBV7-9 with TRBJ2-3, with a possible D match to TRBD2 (5 bases). Trimming shortened V by 6 bases and J by 0 bases, and 10 bases separated the two germline ends. This CDR3 contains 14 residues. The germline gives CDR1 SEHNR, CDR2 FQNEAQ (reference sequence). This CDR3 is CASSWEISTDTQYF. CDR3 in DNA: TGTGCCAGCAGTTGGGAGATTAGCACAGATACGCAGTATTTT.

This clonotype came up once. This rearrangement joins TRBV4-2 to TRBJ1-1, with a weak D call TRBD1 (6 bases). V gave up 0 bases and J gave up 5 bases, with 16 bases separating them. The CDR3 sequence is 16 residues long. From germline, CDR1 is LGHNA and CDR2 YNFKEQ. The CDR3 sequence is CASSQDSTGGQTEAFF. In DNA form, the CDR3 reads TGTGCCAGCAGCCAAGATTCAACGGGGGGACAAACTGAAGCTTTCTTT.

This clonotype has just a few counts. The V and J genes are TRBV29-1 and TRBJ2-5; 9 bases fit TRBD1. This CDR3 spans 12 amino acids. The trim removed 6 bases at V and 10 bases at J, leaving 9 bases unmatched. Germline CDR1 SQVTM, CDR2 ANQGSEA. In nucleotides, the CDR3 is TGCAGCGTCCTCCGGGACAGGGTGGGCCAGTACTTC. Protein product: CSVLRDRVGQYF. The full variable domain, with the rest looked up from reference TRBV29-1 and TRBJ2-5, is SAVISQKPSRDICQRGTSLTIQCQVDSQVTMMFWYRQQPGQSLTLIATANQGSEATYESGFVIDKFPISRPNLTFSTLTVSNMSPEDSSIYLCSVLRDRVGQYFGPGTRLLVL.

The rearrangement joins TRBV20-1 to TRBJ2-1; weak D call: TRBD2 (6 bases). V was clipped by 5 bases and J by 3 bases, with 17 bases between them. The germline V gene encodes CDR1 DFQATT and CDR2 SNEGSKA (reference sequence). This CDR3 contains 15 residues. The CDR3 region is CSAPRGGVNYNEQFF. The CDR3 bases are TGCAGTGCTCCTCGTGGAGGGGTCAACTACAATGAGCAGTTCTTC.

A few counts support this clonotype. The chain joins TRBV5-1 to TRBJ2-1; 7 nucleotides align to TRBD1. J lost 8 bases, V lost 0 bases, and 5 bases had no gene match. This CDR3 region has 14 residues. CDR1 and CDR2 from the germline V gene are SGHRS and YFSETQ. In DNA form, the CDR3 reads TGCGCCAGCAGCTTGGTGACAGGGCCCCATGAGCAGTTCTTC. Amino acids: CASSLVTGPHEQFF.

V is TRBV5-1 and J is TRBJ2-2; perhaps TRBD2 as D (6 bases). The germline CDR1 and CDR2 sequences are SGHRS and YFSETQ. V shed 0 bases and J shed 3 bases, with 12 bases lying between them. CDR3 length: 16 amino acids. The CDR3 here is CASSLVGRGDTGELFF. Written as DNA, the CDR3 is TGCGCCAGCAGCTTGGTGGGGCGCGGGGACACCGGGGAGCTGTTTTTT.

The gene calls are TRBV7-9 and TRBJ2-1; 8 bases fit TRBD2. The CDR3 is 16 residues long. Germline assignment: CDR1 SEHNR and CDR2 FQNEAQ (reference sequence). V lost 6 bases to trimming and J lost 7 bases; unmatched junction nucleotides: 14. The CDR3 DNA reads as TGTGCCAGCAGGTCCCCCTTGGGGCGGGAGGAGAATGAGCAGTTCTTC. Translated: CASRSPLGREENEQFF.

The genes are TRBV7-2 and TRBJ1-1; D is possibly TRBD1 (6 bases). Trimming pared 5 bases from V and 0 bases from J, leaving 13 bases between. Germline assignment: CDR1 SGHTA and CDR2 FQGNSA. This CDR3 is built from 15 residues. The CDR3 loop is CASSPQTGLNTEAFF. CDR3 in DNA: TGTGCCAGCAGCCCACAGACAGGATTGAACACTGAAGCTTTCTTT.

The J gene is TRBJ2-7, the V gene TRBV5-1, with no clear D. Germline lookup yields CDR1 SGHRS and CDR2 YFSETQ. With 2 bases removed from V and 0 bases from J, the gap between germline ends came to 12 bases. This CDR3 is 15 amino acids long. The CDR3 protein is CASSFSTESSYEQYF. CDR3 nucleotide sequence: TGCGCCAGCAGCTTCTCTACGGAGAGCTCCTACGAGCAGTACTTC.

Only a few counts were recorded for this clonotype. V and J are TRBV15 and TRBJ2-7; D unresolved. Trimming took off 0 bases at V and 3 bases at J, with 6 bases between the two ends. This CDR3 is built from 13 residues. CDR1 LNHNV and CDR2 YYDKDF come from the germline V gene (reference sequence). The CDR3 here is CATSRDLNYEQYF. As DNA, the CDR3 is TGTGCCACCAGCAGAGATTTAAACTACGAGCAGTACTTC.

This chain joins TRBV19 and TRBJ2-5; either TRBD1 or TRBD2 may supply D (6 bases each). Trimming cost V 7 bases and J 6 bases, with 15 bases left between them. CDR3 length: 13 residues. CDR1 is LNHDA and CDR2 is SQIVND in the germline V gene (reference sequence). CDR3 nucleotides: TGTGCCAGTACCCCCCCCGGGGGCCAGACCCAGTACTTC. This sequence encodes CASTPPGGQTQYF.

This clonotype showed up just a few times. The CDR3 DNA is TGTGCCAGCAGCTTAGGCGGGGATAATACGCAGTATTTT. Translating it yields CASSLGGDNTQYF. This chain connects TRBV11-2 to TRBJ2-3, with TRBD2 as a possible D gene (6 bases). V was clipped by 1 base and J by 7 bases, with 9 bases between them. From germline, CDR1 is SGHAT and CDR2 FQNNGV. This CDR3 has 13 residues.

This clonotype appeared many times. The J gene is TRBJ2-7, the V gene TRBV6-5; possible D gene TRBD1, 5 bases. CDR1 is MNHEY, CDR2 SVGAGI, per germline. V lost 6 bases, J lost 3 bases, and 12 bases lay in between. The CDR3 runs 13 residues. The CDR3 bases are TGTGCCAGCAGAGCCCCAGGGATCTACGAGCAGTACTTC. The encoded protein is CASRAPGIYEQYF.

This chain links TRBV5-1 with TRBJ2-5, with 12 positions matching TRBD2. The CDR3 length is 16 residues. With 1 base clipped from V and 2 bases from J, the junction kept 3 bases outside the gene matches. CDR1 is SGHRS, CDR2 YFSETQ, per germline. In DNA, the CDR3 is TGCGCCAGCAGCTTGAGACTAGCGGGGGTACAAGAGACCCAGTACTTC. Translation gives CASSLRLAGVQETQYF.

This clonotype was picked up one time. This rearrangement joins TRBV6-1 to TRBJ1-2; 9 bases match TRBD1. Germline V gene data show CDR1 as MNHNS and CDR2 as SASEGT. The length of the CDR3 is 16 residues. With V trimmed by 6 bases and J by 2 bases, 10 bases remained unmatched. CDR3 protein: CASSARATGGNYGYTF. DNA for the CDR3: TGTGCCAGCAGCGCCAGGGCCACAGGGGGCAACTATGGCTACACCTTC.

The chain carries TRBV7-2 and TRBJ1-1, with D unclear. The CDR3 runs 12 residues. The germline CDR1 and CDR2 sequences are SGHTA and FQGNSA. The V end was cut by 1 base, the J end by 7 bases, with 7 bases between. The CDR3 loop is CASSLGLREAFF. The CDR3 coding sequence is TGTGCCAGCAGCTTAGGGTTGCGTGAAGCTTTCTTT.